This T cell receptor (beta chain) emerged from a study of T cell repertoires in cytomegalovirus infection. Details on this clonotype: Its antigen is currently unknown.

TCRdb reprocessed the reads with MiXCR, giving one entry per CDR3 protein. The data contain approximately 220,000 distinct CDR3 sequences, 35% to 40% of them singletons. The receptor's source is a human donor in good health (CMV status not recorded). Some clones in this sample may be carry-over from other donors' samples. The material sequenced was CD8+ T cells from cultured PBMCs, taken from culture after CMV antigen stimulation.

CDR3 protein: CARQRAGVGYTF. CDR3 DNA: TGTGCCAGGCAGAGGGCAGGGGTTGGCTACACCTTC. The chain is built from TRBV2 and TRBJ1-2; TRBD1 might be the D (6 bases). The germline V gene has CDR1 SNHLY and CDR2 FYNNEI. The CDR3 runs 12 residues. With 9 bases removed from V and 7 bases from J, the gap between germline ends came to 15 bases.